The 5 T cell receptor beta chains in this list originate from one sample, sequenced in a study of patients and donors after allogeneic stem cell transplantation (dated by TCRdb to the early 2020s). Library construction relied on RT-PCR. For sequencing, a NextSeq 550 was employed. TCRdb itself trimmed the public reads at Q25 with fastp, ran MiXCR and retained productive beta chains. Identical CDR3 proteins give one entry, which carries the most common genes and DNA. This sample has some 200,000 distinct CDR3 sequences in its table, and more than 35% of those were observed once. Together, the top ten hold 30% to 35% of the sample. The sequencing sample was made of blood, either unsorted or a sorted T cell fraction (not recorded which). Every receptor here comes from a human donor who was either an allogeneic HSCT recipient or a stem cell or donor lymphocyte infusion donor (not recorded which). It is not recorded whose cells these are; they may come from a transplant donor.

The CDR3 nucleotides are TGTGCCAGCAGCCAAACGTCTAGCGGGGCATACAATGAGCAGTTCTTC. It codes for CASSQTSSGAYNEQFF. This sequence joins TRBV3-1 and TRBJ2-1, with 9 nucleotides matching TRBD2. The germline V gene encodes CDR1 LGHDT and CDR2 YNNKEL (reference sequence). V lost 2 bases, J lost 4 bases, and 6 bases stayed unmatched. The CDR3 is made up of 16 amino acids.

This clonotype was observed a handful of times. The gene calls are TRBV4-2 and TRBJ1-1; D not resolved. This CDR3 region has 15 residues. Looked up from germline, CDR1 is LGHNA and CDR2 is YNFKEQ. V lost 0 bases, J lost 0 bases, and 8 bases lay in between. CDR3 protein: CASSQEAGMNTEAFF. CDR3 sequence (DNA): TGTGCCAGCAGCCAAGAGGCAGGTATGAACACTGAAGCTTTCTTT.

J is TRBJ1-6 and V is TRBV2; 9 bases match TRBD1. The CDR3 is 16 amino acids. V shed 2 bases and J 7 bases; nucleotides not matched to a gene: 6. CDR1 and CDR2 from the germline V gene are SNHLY and FYNNEI. CDR3 region: CASSEPTGGKNSPLHF. Here the CDR3 DNA reads TGTGCCAGCAGTGAACCGACAGGGGGAAAAAATTCACCCCTCCACTTT.

This clonotype was detected only a few times. The genes are TRBV20-1 and TRBJ1-3; 8 bases agree with TRBD1. Germline CDR1 and CDR2: DFQATT and SNEGSKA (reference sequence). This CDR3 is built from 13 residues. V lost 3 bases and J lost 8; bases outside the gene matches: 6. The chain's CDR3 is CSASDRGAHTIYF. CDR3 coding DNA: TGCAGTGCTAGCGACAGGGGCGCTCACACCATATATTTT.

This sequence joins TRBV20-1 and TRBJ2-4; the D gene could be TRBD1 or TRBD2 (6 bases each). Germline CDR1 and CDR2: DFQATT and SNEGSKA (reference sequence). V lost 6 bases and J lost 1, with 22 bases in between. The CDR3 is 17 residues long. This CDR3 reads CSALQGGGGAAKNIQYF. Here the CDR3 DNA reads TGCAGTGCCCTACAGGGAGGTGGAGGCGCGGCCAAAAACATTCAGTACTTC.